Presented here are 23 T cell receptor beta chains from one specimen sequenced in a study of T cell repertoires in cytomegalovirus infection (dated by TCRdb to between 2019 and 2020). The treatment or condition label for this specimen denotes: in vitro stimulation with specific CMV peptide epitopes to enrich CMV-specific T cells. TCRdb lists the instrument as Illumina HiSeq 1500. TCRdb ran its own pipeline on the public reads, namely fastp trimming at Q25 and MiXCR clone calling, and kept in-frame beta chains. All rows with the same CDR3 protein become a single entry with the most common DNA and genes. The sample has hundreds of thousands of distinct CDR3 sequences on record, roughly 29% of them singletons. Of the sample, 20% falls within the top ten clones. What these receptors recognize is not known. This specimen was cultured PBMCs, taken from culture after CMV antigen stimulation. The receptor source for this set is a human donor in good health (CMV status not recorded). Some clones in this sample may be carry-over from other donors' samples.

The chain uses TRBV6-6 and TRBJ2-3, with 11 bases matching TRBD2. Germline CDR1 MNHNY, CDR2 SVGAGI (reference sequence). V lost 8 bases, J lost 2 bases, and 3 bases stayed unmatched. The CDR3 is 14 amino acids. The CDR3 DNA reads as TGTGCCAGCTTTAGCGGGAGGGCCACAGATACGCAGTATTTT. This translates into CASFSGRATDTQYF.

This clonotype has more than one count but fewer than ten. The rearrangement uses TRBV28 and TRBJ1-5; 7 bases match TRBD1. V was pared by 5 bases and J by 6 bases, with 13 bases of the junction left unmatched. Germline lookup yields CDR1 MDHEN and CDR2 SYDVKM. The CDR3 extends over 16 amino acids. The CDR3 here is CASSPPQGGHGQPQHF. The CDR3 nucleotides read TGTGCCAGCAGTCCCCCCCAGGGGGGGCACGGTCAGCCCCAGCATTTT.

This clonotype showed up many times. DNA for the CDR3: TGTGCCAGCAGTTTAGCGTCCCCAGGGAACACTGAAGCTTTCTTT. It specifies CASSLASPGNTEAFF. The chain couples TRBV12-3 or TRBV12-4 to TRBJ1-1; D call uncertain. The V end lost 0 bases, the J end lost 1 base, and 9 bases lay between the germline ends. The CDR3 is made up of 15 amino acids.

The rearrangement uses TRBV4-1 and TRBJ2-5; TRBD2 aligns across 8 bases. From germline, CDR1 is MGHRA and CDR2 YSYEKL. V was pared by 0 bases and J by 3 bases, with 18 bases of the junction left unmatched. CDR3 length: 20 amino acids. The CDR3 coding sequence is TGCGCCAGCAGCCAAGATGGCGGGGGGAGGACCGGGAGGAGGGAAGAGACCCAGTACTTC. Translating it yields CASSQDGGGRTGRREETQYF.

The chain joins TRBV19 to TRBJ1-5; D unresolved. The CDR3 is made up of 16 amino acids. Germline V gene lookup returns CDR1 LNHDA and CDR2 SQIVND (reference sequence). Trimming took off 3 bases at V and 15 bases at J, with 27 bases between the two ends. CDR3 bases: TGTGCCAGTAGTATTGGCCACCCAAGTTTGGGAATCAGAACGCATTTT. Translated, it gives CASSIGHPSLGIRTHF.

Ten or more counts support this clonotype. This rearrangement joins TRBV7-2 to TRBJ2-7, with 16 bases that match TRBD2. Germline V gene data show CDR1 as SGHTA and CDR2 as FQGNSA. The CDR3 contains 18 residues. The junction had 8 bases not matched to a gene; V was cut back by 5 bases and J by 1 base. The CDR3 DNA follows: TGTGCCAGCAGCCAGGGACTAGCGGGAGGGCCTCGGTCCTACGAGCAGTACTTC. Its translation is CASSQGLAGGPRSYEQYF.

On this clonotype itself: A much more abundant neighbour one base away suggests this may be a read error. This rearrangement joins TRBV7-2 to TRBJ1-5; TRBD1 might be the D (6 bases). V was shortened by 5 bases and J by 5 bases, with 16 bases between the two germline ends. Germline values: CDR1 SGHTA, CDR2 FQGNSA. The CDR3 totals 15 residues. This chain's CDR3 is CASSPGGAWDQPQHF. For the CDR3, the DNA is TGTGCCAGCAGCCCGGGGGGGGCTTGGGATCAGCCCCAGCATTTT.

The chain employs TRBV5-1 and TRBJ1-4, with TRBD1 matching over 11 bases. Germline CDR1 SGHRS, CDR2 YFSETQ. The trim removed 0 bases at V and 0 bases at J, leaving 7 bases unmatched. The CDR3 extends over 19 amino acids. In DNA, the CDR3 is TGCGCCAGCAGCTTGGGGACAGGGGGCTCTCTGACAACTAATGAAAAACTGTTTTTT. This codes for CASSLGTGGSLTTNEKLFF.

The gene calls are TRBV6-6 and TRBJ2-7; a weak D match, TRBD1 (6 bases). Germline assignment: CDR1 MNHNY and CDR2 SVGAGI (reference sequence). Trimming stripped 5 bases from V and 4 bases from J, with 21 bases between. The CDR3 is made up of 16 amino acids. For the CDR3, the DNA is TGTGCCAGCAGTCCATTTTTACAGGGCCTTGGGTACGAGCAGTACTTC. Its translation is CASSPFLQGLGYEQYF.

This clonotype was seen repeatedly, ten times or more. CDR3 nucleotides: TGCAGCCCGGGACCTCACACTGAAGCTTTCTTT. Translated: CSPGPHTEAFF. The chain uses TRBV20-1 and TRBJ1-1; possibly TRBD1 for D (5 bases). Germline assignment: CDR1 DFQATT and CDR2 SNEGSKA (reference sequence). This CDR3 region has 11 residues.

This chain joins TRBV3-1 and TRBJ2-3; 10 bases align to TRBD2. The CDR3 contains 21 residues. Germline lookup yields CDR1 LGHDT and CDR2 YNNKEL (reference sequence). V lost 3 bases to trimming and J lost 1 base; unmatched junction nucleotides: 19. The CDR3 sequence: CASSHDLGSSGSGFGTDTQYF. CDR3 nucleotide sequence: TGTGCCAGCAGCCATGATCTTGGTTCTAGCGGGAGTGGGTTCGGCACAGATACGCAGTATTTT.

V is TRBV5-1 and J is TRBJ2-3, with D perhaps given as TRBD1 or TRBD2 (5 bases each). Germline V gene sequence: CDR1 SGHRS, CDR2 YFSETQ. Trimming removed 4 bases at V and 3 bases at J, with 21 bases between. CDR3 length: 17 amino acids. CDR3 residues: CASSIEGRLWGTDTQYF. CDR3 nucleotide sequence: TGCGCCAGCAGCATCGAAGGACGGCTTTGGGGGACAGATACGCAGTATTTT.

This clonotype has just a few counts. The chain has TRBV29-1 and TRBJ1-1; D perhaps matches TRBD1 (5 bases). Germline V gene data show CDR1 as SQVTM and CDR2 as ANQGSEA. The V end was cut by 4 bases, the J end by 5 bases, with 14 bases between. This CDR3 contains 13 residues. CDR3: CSVAGAGGTEAFF. In DNA form, the CDR3 reads TGCAGCGTTGCCGGGGCGGGTGGGACTGAAGCTTTCTTT.

The chain employs TRBV19 and TRBJ2-7; D not resolved. The V and J ends lost 0 bases and 3 bases respectively, with 9 bases between them. From germline, CDR1 is LNHDA and CDR2 SQIVND (reference sequence). The CDR3 is made up of 14 amino acids. The CDR3 reads CASSIDSDIYEQYF. Here the CDR3 DNA reads TGTGCCAGTAGTATAGATTCAGACATCTACGAGCAGTACTTC.

J is TRBJ2-7 and V is TRBV10-3; 7 nucleotides match TRBD2. Germline lookup yields CDR1 ENHRY and CDR2 SYGVKD. The CDR3 runs to 13 residues. After removal of 2 bases from V and 5 bases from J, the junction contained 3 bases not matched to a gene. The CDR3 loop is CAISERGRDEQYF. Written as DNA, the CDR3 is TGTGCCATCAGTGAGCGGGGGAGGGACGAGCAGTACTTC.

This rearrangement joins TRBV2 to TRBJ1-4; D gene uncertain. The V gene lost 5 bases and the J gene lost 4 bases, with 20 bases spanning the gap. There are 17 residues in the CDR3. Per germline, CDR1 SNHLY and CDR2 FYNNEI. The CDR3 sequence: CASSPLPRLGINEKLFF. CDR3 coding DNA: TGTGCCAGCAGTCCCCTTCCGAGGCTGGGAATTAATGAAAAACTGTTTTTT.

The V and J genes are TRBV5-1 and TRBJ2-5, with 8 bases matching TRBD1. The CDR3 is 13 residues long. V gave up 5 bases and J gave up 1 base; unmatched junction bases: 1. Germline V lookup: CDR1 SGHRS, CDR2 YFSETQ. Here the CDR3 reads CASRQGVQETQYF. CDR3 nucleotides: TGCGCCAGCAGACAGGGGGTCCAAGAGACCCAGTACTTC. Combining the CDR3 with reference TRBV5-1 and TRBJ2-5 gives the whole variable domain KAGVTQTPRYLIKTRGQQVTLSCSPISGHRSVSWYQQTPGQGLQFLFEYFSETQRNKGNFPGRFSGRQFSNSRSEMNVSTLELGDSALYLCASRQGVQETQYFGPGTRLLVL.

The V and J genes are TRBV29-1 and TRBJ1-1; the match to TRBD1 covers 7 bases. Trimming took 7 bases from V and 1 from J; bases not matched to a gene: 18. Germline lookup yields CDR1 SQVTM and CDR2 ANQGSEA. This CDR3 contains 17 residues. The CDR3 region is CSGFRDSPWVRNTEAFF. CDR3 nucleotides: TGCAGCGGGTTCCGGGACAGCCCATGGGTCCGGAACACTGAAGCTTTCTTT.

This clonotype was counted only a few times. The chain links TRBV15 to TRBJ2-5; 7 positions match TRBD2. Germline assignment: CDR1 LNHNV and CDR2 YYDKDF (reference sequence). Losses at the gene ends were 2 bases for V and 1 base for J; bases not matched to a gene: 13. The CDR3 runs to 18 residues. The chain's CDR3 is CATSRKVFYTGGQETQYF. The DNA for the CDR3 is TGTGCCACCAGCAGAAAGGTGTTTTATACGGGAGGCCAAGAGACCCAGTACTTC.

This clonotype showed up many times. This rearrangement joins TRBV7-2 to TRBJ2-3, with 8 bases fitting TRBD1. There are 13 residues in the CDR3. In germline, CDR1 is SGHTA, CDR2 FQGNSA. With V trimmed by 11 bases and J by 3 bases, 7 bases remained unmatched. The CDR3 DNA sequence: TGTGCCGGCGGACAGGGTCCTACAGATACGCAGTATTTT. Translated: CAGGQGPTDTQYF.

This clonotype was picked up a small number of times. V usage is TRBV5-6 and J usage is TRBJ2-5, with TRBD2 matching 9 bases. The V gene's germline CDR1 is SGHDT and CDR2 YYEEEE. The CDR3 runs 18 residues. The trim removed 1 base at V and 2 bases at J, leaving 12 bases unmatched. CDR3 protein: CASSLIYRLAERQETQYF. The CDR3 region has the DNA TGTGCCAGCAGCTTGATCTACCGACTAGCGGAACGACAAGAGACCCAGTACTTC. Full variable domain (rest looked up from reference TRBV5-6 and TRBJ2-5): DAGVTQSPTHLIKTRGQQVTLRCSPKSGHDTVSWYQQALGQGPQFIFQYYEEEERQRGNFPDRFSGHQFPNYSSELNVNALLLGDSALYLCASSLIYRLAERQETQYFGPGTRLLVL.

V is TRBV6-5 and J is TRBJ1-2; no definite D call. CDR1 is MNHEY, CDR2 SVGAGI, per germline. This CDR3 is 13 amino acids long. The germline V and J ends were trimmed by 0 bases and 1 base, with 3 bases remaining between them. The chain's CDR3 is CASSYSDNYGYTF. The CDR3 DNA sequence: TGTGCCAGCAGTTACTCAGATAACTATGGCTACACCTTC.

CDR3 coding DNA: TGTGCCAGCAGTCCTCTAACCTACGAGCAGTACTTC. It codes for CASSPLTYEQYF. V and J are TRBV7-6 and TRBJ2-7; no definite D call. V lost 6 bases and J lost 2, with 8 bases in between. Looked up from germline, CDR1 is SGHVS and CDR2 is FNYEAQ. This CDR3 is built from 12 residues.